Following are 11 T cell receptor beta chains from one sample sequenced in a study of blood T cell repertoires in COVID-19. The data were produced by immunoSEQ multiplex PCR, yet TCRdb's version contains in-frame clones alone and is incomplete. In the table there are over 90,000 clones, roughly four fifths of which are singletons. Sequenced: peripheral blood. The receptors originated from a man between 40 and 49 years old with active or convalescent COVID-19.

The sample holds a few counts of this clone. The chain carries TRBV6-5 and TRBJ2-6; D is possibly TRBD1 (5 bases). The V end was cut by 7 bases, the J end by 0 bases, with 7 bases between. The CDR3 is 14 residues long. The V gene's germline CDR1 is MNHEY and CDR2 SVGAGI. This chain's CDR3 is CASTTGSGANVLTF. In DNA form, the CDR3 reads TGTGCCAGCACTACAGGCTCTGGGGCCAACGTCCTGACTTTC.

The chain couples TRBV15 to TRBJ1-6; D perhaps matches TRBD1 (6 bases). This CDR3 has 12 amino acids. Germline CDR1 is LNHNV and CDR2 is YYDKDF (reference sequence). Trimming took 6 bases from V and 8 from J, leaving 8 bases between them. DNA for the CDR3: TGTGCCACCAGGTACAGGGATTCACCCCTCCACTTT. The encoded protein is CATRYRDSPLHF.

The rearrangement links TRBV28 to TRBJ1-2; 8 nucleotides align to TRBD1. Trimming cost V 4 bases and J 6 bases; bases outside gene matches: 4. Germline lookup yields CDR1 MDHEN and CDR2 SYDVKM. CDR3 length: 13 residues. CDR3 coding DNA: TGTGCCAGCAGTTCGAGGACAGGGAATGGCTACACCTTC. This gives the protein CASSSRTGNGYTF.

V gene TRBV6-4 combines with J gene TRBJ2-2; D possibly corresponds to TRBD1 (5 bases). Germline-derived CDR1 and CDR2 are MRHNA and SNTAGT. This CDR3 contains 20 residues. Trimming shortened V by 2 bases and J by 0 bases, and 22 bases separated the two germline ends. CDR3 region: CASSDRGRPDLTANTGELFF. CDR3 nucleotide sequence: TGTGCCAGCAGTGACAGGGGTCGGCCCGACTTAACCGCGAACACCGGGGAGCTGTTTTTT.

J is TRBJ2-4 and V is TRBV12-3 or TRBV12-4, with a weak D call TRBD1 (6 bases). The CDR3 is 13 residues long. V was pared by 5 bases and J by 4 bases, with 9 bases between. CDR3 bases: TGTGCCAGCAGTCGGACAGCGAAAAACATTCAGTACTTC. Translating it yields CASSRTAKNIQYF.

V and J are TRBV4-1 and TRBJ1-4; 9 bases line up with TRBD1. Per the germline V gene, CDR1 is MGHRA and CDR2 is YSYEKL. This CDR3 is 15 amino acids long. V gave up 4 bases and J gave up 6 bases; unmatched junction bases: 6. CDR3 in amino acids: CASSPKTGGDEKLFF. The CDR3 DNA is TGCGCCAGCAGCCCGAAGACAGGGGGGGATGAAAAACTGTTTTTT.

This rearrangement joins TRBV7-9 to TRBJ1-3, with 7 bases aligning to TRBD1. J was trimmed by 0 bases and V by 4 bases; bases with no gene match: 6. This CDR3 is built from 16 residues. Germline lookup yields CDR1 SEHNR and CDR2 FQNEAQ (reference sequence). The CDR3 DNA sequence: TGTGCCAGCAGCTCCCGGGACAGCGTCTCTGGAAACACCATATATTTT. It yields the protein CASSSRDSVSGNTIYF.

The table lists this clone with a count of one. V is TRBV7-6 and J is TRBJ2-5; possibly TRBD1 for D (6 bases). In germline, CDR1 is SGHVS, CDR2 FNYEAQ. The germline V and J ends were trimmed by 1 base and 7 bases, with 19 bases remaining between them. The length of the CDR3 is 16 residues. The CDR3 sequence is CASSLVSDSALSTQYF. The CDR3 DNA follows: TGTGCCAGCAGCTTAGTCTCGGACAGTGCGCTTTCGACCCAGTACTTC.

This rearrangement joins TRBV24-1 to TRBJ2-3; the match to TRBD1 covers 8 bases. This CDR3 spans 18 amino acids. Unmatched junction bases numbered 13, after V lost 2 bases and J lost 4 bases. Germline V gene data show CDR1 as KGHDR and CDR2 as SFDVKD. The CDR3 sequence: CATSDSRGQGVIADTQYF. The CDR3 DNA is TGTGCCACCAGTGATTCCAGGGGGCAGGGGGTTATAGCAGATACGCAGTATTTT.

The rearrangement uses TRBV18 and TRBJ1-2, with 9 nucleotides matching TRBD1. The CDR3 sequence is 12 residues long. CDR1 is KGHSH, CDR2 LQKENI, per germline. Losses at the gene ends were 3 bases for V and 12 bases for J; bases not matched to a gene: 5. CDR3 region: CASSPLGQGDTF. CDR3 sequence (DNA): TGTGCCAGCTCACCCCTGGGACAGGGCGACACCTTC.

The rearrangement uses TRBV7-9 and TRBJ2-1, with 14 nucleotides matching TRBD2. There are 19 residues in the CDR3. The germline V gene encodes CDR1 SEHNR and CDR2 FQNEAQ (reference sequence). J gave up 7 bases and V 6 bases, and 17 bases lay outside the gene matches. The CDR3 sequence: CASSRGGLAGDGLKNEQFF. Written as DNA, the CDR3 is TGTGCCAGCAGTCGAGGGGGACTAGCGGGGGATGGATTAAAAAATGAGCAGTTCTTC.